The present entry profiles one TCR beta chain with its context. TCRdb's copy holds only in-frame clones and misses some; the assay was immunoSEQ multiplex PCR. The sample contains about 280,000 clones, roughly 85% of which appear only once. This sample is part of a study of blood T cell repertoires in COVID-19. Study information: The cDNA or gDNA used as material had been derived from T cells, B-cell-depleted T cells, or PBMCs.

The CDR3 runs 14 residues. Germline V gene lookup returns CDR1 SGHRS and CDR2 YFSETQ. V gave up 6 bases and J gave up 2 bases, with 9 bases separating them. This rearrangement joins TRBV5-1 to TRBJ2-6; no definite D call. The sample taken for sequencing was peripheral blood. This sequence originates from a man aged 45-65 years with active or convalescent COVID-19. This chain's CDR3 is CASMALPGANVLTF. CDR3 coding DNA: TGCGCCAGCATGGCCCTGCCTGGGGCCAACGTCCTGACTTTC.